This T cell receptor beta chain was identified in a study of OX40 agonist ivuxolimab in advanced cancers. Study context: At doses from 0.01 to 10 mg/kg, patients were given intravenous ivuxolimab every 2 weeks.

V lost 1 base to trimming and J lost 3 bases; unmatched junction nucleotides: 3. Germline-derived CDR1 and CDR2 are SGDLS and YYNGEE. This CDR3 region has 14 residues. At cycle 4 day 1, cycle 7 day 1, and baseline, blood was sampled. Study-level points and caveats: Some nonresponders also had low normalized T-cell clonal expansion. In the 0.1-3.0 mg/kg groups, partial responders showed among the lowest expansion.

Concerning this clone itself: Its antigen is still unknown.

Produced via immunoSEQ multiplex PCR; TCRdb's table is partial and in-frame only. The sample holds approximately 70,000 clones, around 90% seen once. The sample consisted of CD4+ or CD8+ T cells sorted from blood, taken in a trial of the OX40 agonist ivuxolimab. This chain links TRBV9 with TRBJ2-7, with 8 bases identical to TRBD1. This receptor was obtained from an adult with an advanced solid tumor such as melanoma, head and neck, liver or kidney cancer. CDR3 protein: CASSVKGQDYEQYF. CDR3 DNA sequence: TGTGCCAGCAGCGTAAAGGGACAGGACTACGAGCAGTACTTC.